What follows are 9 T cell receptor beta chains derived from one specimen sequenced in a study of cytomegalovirus exposure and HLA in healthy donors. The PCR made use of 60 Vbeta and 13 Jbeta primers. Data came from immunoSEQ multiplex PCR; TCRdb stores just in-frame clones and leaves some out. The table lists tens of thousands of clones, 70% to 80% of them singletons, with approximately 9% in the top ten. Source material: PBMCs. These receptors were taken from a man in his 60s in good health and CMV-seronegative.

The rearrangement joins TRBV7-8 to TRBJ2-1; TRBD2 might be the D (6 bases). With 5 bases removed from V and 7 bases from J, the gap between germline ends came to 18 bases. The CDR3 spans 15 residues. CDR1 is SGHVS and CDR2 is FQNEAQ in the germline V gene. CDR3 residues: CASSDGTLQQNEQFF. The CDR3 DNA reads as TGTGCCAGCAGCGACGGGACTTTGCAACAGAATGAGCAGTTCTTC. Drawing the rest from reference TRBV7-8 and TRBJ2-1, the complete variable domain is GAGVSQSPRYKVAKRGQDVALRCDPISGHVSLFWYQQALGQGPEFLTYFQNEAQLDKSGLPSDRFFAERPEGSVSTLKIQRTQQEDSAVYLCASSDGTLQQNEQFFGPGTRLTVL.

The V and J genes are TRBV7-9 and TRBJ2-5, with 12 bases identical to TRBD2. Germline V CDR1 and CDR2: SEHNR, FQNEAQ (reference sequence). The CDR3 is 15 residues long. V trimming: 2 bases; J trimming: 5 bases; junction bases outside the gene matches: 3. This CDR3 is CASSLRTSGDETQYF. CDR3 bases: TGTGCCAGCAGCTTACGGACTAGCGGGGATGAGACCCAGTACTTC. Combining the CDR3 with reference TRBV7-9 and TRBJ2-5 gives the whole variable domain DTGVSQNPRHKITKRGQNVTFRCDPISEHNRLYWYRQTLGQGPEFLTYFQNEAQLEKSRLLSDRFSAERPKGSFSTLEIQRTEQGDSAMYLCASSLRTSGDETQYFGPGTRLLVL.

The CDR3 region is CASILAGTTDTQYF. For the CDR3, the DNA is TGTGCCAGCATCCTAGCGGGAACCACAGATACGCAGTATTTT. The V gene is TRBV5-6, the J gene TRBJ2-3; 9 nucleotides line up with TRBD2. The V segment lost 6 bases and the J segment 2 bases; nucleotides outside the gene matches: 4. CDR1 is SGHDT, CDR2 YYEEEE, per germline. The CDR3 runs 14 residues.

The chain carries TRBV6-5 and TRBJ1-5; D not resolved. Trimming pared 5 bases from V and 5 bases from J, leaving 10 bases between. Germline lookup yields CDR1 MNHEY and CDR2 SVGAGI. This CDR3 region has 13 residues. The CDR3 protein is CASSQHRDQPQHF. For the CDR3, the DNA is TGTGCCAGCAGTCAGCATCGGGATCAGCCCCAGCATTTT.

This rearrangement joins TRBV29-1 to TRBJ1-2; D unresolved. Germline CDR1 and CDR2: SQVTM and ANQGSEA. Trimming shortened V by 3 bases and J by 5 bases, and 10 bases separated the two germline ends. This CDR3 comprises 12 residues. In DNA form, the CDR3 reads TGCAGCGTTGATGACTCCCGTTATGGCTACACCTTC. Protein sequence: CSVDDSRYGYTF.

In its sample, this clone was seen once. The CDR3 DNA sequence: TGTGCCAGTAGTATCAGTGTTGGAGGTGTCCCAGATCAGCCCCAGCATTTT. Translated: CASSISVGGVPDQPQHF. The rearrangement links TRBV19 to TRBJ1-5; D gene unclear. V gave up 3 bases and J gave up 5 bases, with 20 bases separating them. Germline lookup yields CDR1 LNHDA and CDR2 SQIVND (reference sequence). The CDR3 sequence is 17 residues long.

V and J are TRBV6-5 and TRBJ2-1, with 7 nucleotides matching TRBD1. CDR3 length: 14 amino acids. The V and J ends lost 5 bases and 5 bases, in that order; junction bases with no gene match: 6. Germline CDR1 is MNHEY and CDR2 is SVGAGI. The DNA of the CDR3 is TGTGCCAGCAGTGACCGGGACAGCAACAATGAGCAGTTCTTC. Translated: CASSDRDSNNEQFF.

The chain joins TRBV19 to TRBJ1-5, with D possibly matching TRBD1 (6 bases). The CDR3 totals 14 residues. V lost 7 bases and J 3 bases, leaving 13 bases between the germline ends. Germline V gives CDR1 LNHDA, CDR2 SQIVND (reference sequence). The CDR3 loop is CASTGTSVNQPQHF. The CDR3 bases are TGTGCCAGTACCGGGACATCTGTCAATCAGCCCCAGCATTTT.

The V call is TRBV25-1, the J call TRBJ2-7; the D gene is possibly TRBD1 (6 bases). The CDR3 contains 13 residues. Trimming cost V 6 bases and J 5 bases, with 14 bases left between them. Germline CDR1 reads MGHDK; CDR2 reads SYGVNS. DNA of the CDR3: TGTGCCAGCAGGGGTACACAGGGCCACGAGCAGTACTTC. The encoded protein is CASRGTQGHEQYF.